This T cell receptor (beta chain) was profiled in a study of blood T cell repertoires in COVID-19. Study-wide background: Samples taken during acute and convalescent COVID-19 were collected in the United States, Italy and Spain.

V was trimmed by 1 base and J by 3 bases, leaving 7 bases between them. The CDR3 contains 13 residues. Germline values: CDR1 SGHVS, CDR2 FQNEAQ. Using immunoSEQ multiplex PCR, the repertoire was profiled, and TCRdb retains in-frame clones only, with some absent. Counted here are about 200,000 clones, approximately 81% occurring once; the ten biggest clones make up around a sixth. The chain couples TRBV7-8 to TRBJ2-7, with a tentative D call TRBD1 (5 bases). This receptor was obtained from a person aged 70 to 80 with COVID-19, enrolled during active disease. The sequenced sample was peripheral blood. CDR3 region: CASSLDRNYEQYF. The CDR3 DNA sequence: TGTGCCAGCAGCTTAGACAGGAACTACGAGCAGTACTTC.